This TCR beta chain was captured in a study of T cell repertoires in cytomegalovirus infection. In germline, CDR1 is SEHNR, CDR2 FQNEAQ (reference sequence). V lost 1 base, J lost 12 bases, and 12 bases lay in between. CDR3 size: 12 residues. One entry per CDR3 protein results from TCRdb running MiXCR on the reads. This sample carries roughly 640,000 distinct CDR3 sequences, 24% of them seen once, and the ten largest clones take less than 10%. The sample taken for sequencing was CD8+ T cells from PBMCs. This sequence was found in a human donor in good health (CMV status not recorded). Some clones in this sample may be carry-over from other donors' samples. The genes are TRBV7-9 and TRBJ1-2; D unresolved. CDR3 sequence reads: CASSLVVFVDTF. Written as DNA, the CDR3 is TGTGCCAGCAGCTTAGTCGTTTTCGTGGACACCTTC.